This TCR beta chain was captured in a study of identical twins. Whole-study findings and limits: In drawing conclusions, the study used cross-sectional statistical analysis and did not follow the same donors. In monozygotic twins, models underestimated the sharing of out-of-frame TCR alpha.

This CDR3 is built from 16 residues. Per the germline V gene, CDR1 is KGHDR and CDR2 is SFDVKD. V was pared by 2 bases and J by 0 bases, with 9 bases between. MiXCR, applied by TCRdb to the 5' RACE reads, yields one record per CDR3 protein. This sample has about 470,000 distinct CDR3 sequences, with less than 25% found just once. This clonotype was found many times. The antigen is undetermined. These same records also appear under a second study, on T cells expressing NK-cell markers. That source reports: In the group of eight sequenced donors, seven were HCMV-seropositive and one was seronegative.

The gene calls are TRBV24-1 and TRBJ2-2; D is ambiguous. This receptor was identified in a woman younger than 35 in good health. What was sequenced was CD4+ T cells sorted from blood. CDR3 residues: CATSDSTATNTGELFF. CDR3 bases: TGTGCCACCAGTGATTCGACGGCTACGAACACCGGGGAGCTGTTTTTT.